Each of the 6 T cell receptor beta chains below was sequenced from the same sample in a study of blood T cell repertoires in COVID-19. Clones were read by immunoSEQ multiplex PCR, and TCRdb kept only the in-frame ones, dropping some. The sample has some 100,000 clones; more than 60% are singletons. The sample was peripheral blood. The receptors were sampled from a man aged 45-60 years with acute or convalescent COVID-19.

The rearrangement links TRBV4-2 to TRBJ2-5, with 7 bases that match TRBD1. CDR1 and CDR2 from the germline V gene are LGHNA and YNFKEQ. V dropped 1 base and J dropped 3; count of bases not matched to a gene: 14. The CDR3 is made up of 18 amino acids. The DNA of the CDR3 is TGTGCCAGCAGCCAAGGGGACGTGCCTGGGACAGACGAAGAGACCCAGTACTTC. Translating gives CASSQGDVPGTDEETQYF.

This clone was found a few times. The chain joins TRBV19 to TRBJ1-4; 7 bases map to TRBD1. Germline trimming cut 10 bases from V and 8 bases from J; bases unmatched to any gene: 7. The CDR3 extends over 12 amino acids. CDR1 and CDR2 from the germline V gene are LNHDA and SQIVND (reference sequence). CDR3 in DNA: TGTGCCACCGCAGGGGGAGGAGAAAAACTGTTTTTT. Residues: CATAGGGEKLFF.

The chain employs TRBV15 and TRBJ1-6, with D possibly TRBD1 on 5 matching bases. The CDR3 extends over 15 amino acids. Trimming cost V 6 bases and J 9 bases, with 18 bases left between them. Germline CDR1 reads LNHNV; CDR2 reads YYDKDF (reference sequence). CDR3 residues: CATSLPQVESSPLHF. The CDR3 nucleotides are TGTGCCACCAGTCTCCCACAGGTCGAGAGTTCACCCCTCCACTTT.

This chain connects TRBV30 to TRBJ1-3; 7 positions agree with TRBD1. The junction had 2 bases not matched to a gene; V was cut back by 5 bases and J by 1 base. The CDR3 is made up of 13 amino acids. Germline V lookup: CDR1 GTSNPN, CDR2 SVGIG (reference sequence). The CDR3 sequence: CAWGTASGNTIYF. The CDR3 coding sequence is TGTGCCTGGGGGACAGCTTCTGGAAACACCATATATTTT.

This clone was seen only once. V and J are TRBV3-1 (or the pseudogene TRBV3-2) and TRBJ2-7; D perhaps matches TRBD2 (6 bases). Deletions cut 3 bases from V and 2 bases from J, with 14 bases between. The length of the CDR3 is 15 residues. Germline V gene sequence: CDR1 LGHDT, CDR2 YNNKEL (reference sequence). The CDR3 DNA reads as TGTGCCAGCAGCCATAGGTTTAGCGGAACCTACGAGCAGTACTTC. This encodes CASSHRFSGTYEQYF.

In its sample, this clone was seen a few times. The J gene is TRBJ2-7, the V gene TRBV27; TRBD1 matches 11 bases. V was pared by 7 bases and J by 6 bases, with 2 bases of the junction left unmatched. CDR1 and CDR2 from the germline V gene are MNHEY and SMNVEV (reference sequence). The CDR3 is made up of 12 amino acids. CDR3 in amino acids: CASTGTGGEQYF. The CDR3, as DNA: TGTGCCAGCACCGGGACAGGGGGCGAGCAGTACTTC.